This is a list of T cell receptor beta chains from one sample in a study. TCRdb recomputed calls from the 5' RACE reads with MiXCR, one row per CDR3 protein. In the table there are about 5,900 distinct CDR3 sequences, roughly 71% of which are singletons. Material: memory CD4+ T cells sorted from a lymph node. These receptors were collected from a female donor with breast cancer. Both conserved end residues are part of each CDR3. Each record gives: CDR3 protein, CDR3 DNA, D gene, V gene, J gene, clone size. The D gene is left open where the match is weak. Rows give clone size only sometimes, using once, few, many, or a class for an expanded clone.

CASSQNPKPRGARGAFF,TGCGCCAGCAGCCAAAATCCTAAACCCAGGGGCGCCAGGGGAGCTTTCTTT,.,TRBV4-1,TRBJ1-1,few
CSARRRINYGYTF,TGCAGTGCTAGGCGACGGATTAACTATGGCTACACCTTC,.,TRBV20-1,TRBJ1-2,.
CASSPMGDADGYTF,TGTGCCAGCAGCCCAATGGGGGATGCGGATGGCTACACCTTC,.,TRBV12-3/TRBV12-4,TRBJ1-2,.
CASSWEGQTDTQYF,TGCGCCAGCAGCTGGGAGGGGCAGACAGATACGCAGTATTTT,TRBD2,TRBV5-1,TRBJ2-3,.
CSAQTQGAVGSPLHF,TGCAGTGCTCAAACACAGGGGGCGGTTGGATCACCCCTCCACTTT,TRBD1,TRBV20-1,TRBJ1-6,.
CSASWMNTEAFF,TGCAGTGCTAGTTGGATGAACACTGAAGCTTTCTTT,.,TRBV20-1,TRBJ1-1,few
CASSPSGLTDTQYF,TGTGCCAGCAGCCCCAGCGGCCTCACAGATACGCAGTATTTT,.,TRBV7-8,TRBJ2-3,few
CSVDWCGYTF,TGCAGCGTTGATTGGTGTGGCTACACCTTC,.,TRBV29-1,TRBJ1-2,few
CSARRPAAQETQYF,TGCAGTGCTAGAAGACCGGCAGCCCAAGAGACCCAGTACTTC,.,TRBV20-1,TRBJ2-5,.
CAISGGDEQFF,TGTGCCATCAGTGGCGGGGATGAGCAGTTCTTC,.,TRBV10-3,TRBJ2-1,.
CASSQLGQGYEQYF,TGTGCCAGCAGCCAACTGGGACAGGGCTACGAGCAGTACTTC,TRBD1,TRBV4-2,TRBJ2-7,.
CASSPNYGYTF,TGTGCCAGCAGCCCCAACTATGGCTACACCTTC,.,TRBV11-2,TRBJ1-2,.
CASSSGSVETQYF,TGTGCCAGCAGTTCGGGGTCCGTAGAGACCCAGTACTTC,.,TRBV6-1,TRBJ2-5,few
CASSEVVGLANIITQYF,TGTGCCAGCAGTGAAGTTGTGGGACTAGCGAACATTATCACGCAGTATTTT,TRBD2,TRBV2,TRBJ2-3,once
CASTPGGSYEKLFF,TGTGCCAGCACTCCAGGGGGTTCCTATGAAAAACTGTTTTTT,TRBD1,TRBV6-1,TRBJ1-4,.
CASSLTSGGYNEQFF,TGTGCCAGCAGCTTGACTAGCGGGGGGTACAATGAGCAGTTCTTC,TRBD2,TRBV5-6,TRBJ2-1,.
CASTWDGRSRANVLTF,TGTGCCAGCACCTGGGACGGCCGCTCTAGGGCCAACGTCCTGACTTTC,.,TRBV2,TRBJ2-6,.
CASSTSSGSGADVLTF,TGCGCCAGCAGTACCAGTTCGGGCTCTGGGGCCGACGTCCTGACTTTC,.,TRBV5-1,TRBJ2-6,.
CASNQQGRGGEQYF,TGTGCCAGCAACCAACAGGGCCGGGGAGGCGAGCAGTACTTC,.,TRBV11-3,TRBJ2-7,.
CASILRLNTGELFF,TGTGCCAGCATCCTCAGGTTGAACACCGGGGAGCTGTTTTTT,.,TRBV7-6,TRBJ2-2,.
CASSKGQGFSGANVLTF,TGTGCCAGCAGCAAGGGACAGGGTTTCTCTGGGGCCAACGTCCTGACTTTC,TRBD1,TRBV12-5,TRBJ2-6,.
CASSLVGTGGSRTEAFF,TGTGCCAGCAGCTTAGTTGGGACAGGGGGCTCGAGGACTGAAGCTTTCTTT,TRBD1,TRBV11-2,TRBJ1-1,.
CASRTGGDTNYGYTF,TGCGCCAGCAGAACAGGGGGAGACACTAACTATGGCTACACCTTC,TRBD1,TRBV5-1,TRBJ1-2,.
CASSEMRRQGAFGYTF,TGTGCCAGCAGTGAAATGAGGAGACAGGGGGCCTTTGGCTACACCTTC,TRBD1,TRBV6-1,TRBJ1-2,.
CASSLEAMSYNEQFF,TGTGCCAGCAGCTTAGAGGCGATGAGCTACAATGAGCAGTTCTTC,.,TRBV7-3,TRBJ2-1,.
CASSQDYVRNQETQYF,TGTGCCAGCAGCCAAGATTACGTGAGGAACCAAGAGACCCAGTACTTC,.,TRBV4-2,TRBJ2-5,.
CASSGFQGNNNEQFF,TGTGCCAGCTCAGGGTTTCAGGGAAATAACAATGAGCAGTTCTTC,.,TRBV18,TRBJ2-1,.
CSVVADSTDTQYF,TGCAGCGTTGTCGCCGATTCCACAGATACGCAGTATTTT,.,TRBV20-1,TRBJ2-3,.
CATSLDPQETQYF,TGTGCCACCAGCCTAGACCCCCAAGAGACCCAGTACTTC,.,TRBV15,TRBJ2-5,.
CSASGVETQYF,TGCAGTGCTAGCGGAGTCGAGACCCAGTACTTC,.,TRBV20-1,TRBJ2-5,.
CAWRFLDNGYTF,TGTGCCTGGAGATTTTTAGATAATGGCTACACCTTC,.,TRBV30,TRBJ1-2,.
CSARVHRANDGYTF,TGCAGTGCTAGAGTTCACAGGGCGAACGATGGCTACACCTTC,.,TRBV20-1,TRBJ1-2,few
CSARTGGPNTGELFF,TGCAGTGCTAGGACAGGGGGCCCGAACACCGGGGAGCTGTTTTTT,TRBD1,TRBV20-1,TRBJ2-2,medium-sized
CSAPQVPGSTRSTGNYGYTF,TGCAGTGCTCCGCAGGTGCCCGGGTCCACTCGCTCAACGGGTAACTATGGCTACACCTTC,.,TRBV20-1,TRBJ1-2,.
CASIYPAGARAQETQYF,TGTGCCAGCATTTACCCCGCGGGGGCGAGGGCACAAGAGACCCAGTACTTC,.,TRBV6-6,TRBJ2-5,.
CASSQRLAGGTDTQYF,TGCGCCAGCAGCCAGCGACTAGCGGGGGGCACAGATACGCAGTATTTT,TRBD2,TRBV4-1,TRBJ2-3,.
CSAILFGRDGYGYTF,TGCAGTGCTATATTATTCGGCAGGGATGGGTATGGCTACACCTTC,.,TRBV20-1,TRBJ1-2,.
CASSVEQRQPQHF,TGTGCCAGCAGTGTGGAGCAGCGACAGCCCCAGCATTTT,.,TRBV6-1,TRBJ1-5,few
CATSRRLDGDTQYF,TGTGCCACCAGCCGTCGACTAGACGGAGATACGCAGTATTTT,.,TRBV24-1,TRBJ2-3,.
CASSQRDTQYF,TGTGCCAGCAGCCAGCGGGATACGCAGTATTTT,.,TRBV7-8,TRBJ2-3,.
CAIRPGLALYEQYF,TGTGCCATCAGGCCGGGACTAGCGCTCTACGAGCAGTACTTC,TRBD2,TRBV10-3,TRBJ2-7,.
CSASESDTQYF,TGCAGTGCTAGTGAGTCAGATACGCAGTATTTT,.,TRBV20-1,TRBJ2-3,.
CASSFSSDSIVF,TGTGCCAGCAGCTTTTCGTCGGACAGTATTGTCTTT,.,TRBV7-9,TRBJ1-1,.
CASSPLAGSGGRSYEQYF,TGTGCCAGCAGCCCACTAGCGGGGAGCGGGGGACGGTCCTACGAGCAGTACTTC,TRBD2,TRBV11-3,TRBJ2-7,.
CASSLRVGETQYF,TGTGCCAGCAGTTTACGGGTTGGGGAGACCCAGTACTTC,.,TRBV27,TRBJ2-5,.
CASSFGDPRYNEQFF,TGTGCCAGCAGCTTTGGCGATCCAAGGTACAATGAGCAGTTCTTC,.,TRBV7-2,TRBJ2-1,.
CSASLGVGQPQHF,TGCAGTGCTAGTCTGGGGGTCGGTCAGCCCCAGCATTTT,.,TRBV20-1,TRBJ1-5,.
CASSADESISYNEQFF,TGTGCCAGCAGTGCTGACGAGTCAATCTCCTACAATGAGCAGTTCTTC,.,TRBV6-6,TRBJ2-1,.
CASSPTGTGIQGGYTF,TGTGCCAGCAGCCCGACCGGGACAGGGATCCAAGGTGGCTACACCTTC,TRBD1,TRBV7-2,TRBJ1-2,.
CSARDQGTNSPLHF,TGCAGTGCTAGAGATCAGGGAACGAATTCACCCCTCCACTTT,.,TRBV20-1,TRBJ1-6,.
CVSSEGRSSYNEQFF,TGTGTCAGCAGCGAAGGTAGAAGCTCCTACAATGAGCAGTTCTTC,.,TRBV7-3,TRBJ2-1,.
CASSFSSLNGYTF,TGTGCCAGCAGTTTTAGCAGTTTGAATGGCTACACCTTC,.,TRBV12-3/TRBV12-4,TRBJ1-2,.
CASSQAGTGEMYEQYF,TGCGCCAGCAGCCAAGCCGGGACAGGGGAGATGTACGAGCAGTACTTC,TRBD1,TRBV4-1,TRBJ2-7,.
CASSFSSGANVLTF,TGTGCCAGCAGTTTCAGCTCTGGGGCCAACGTCCTGACTTTC,.,TRBV12-3/TRBV12-4,TRBJ2-6,.
CSATRLSANTIYF,TGCAGTGCTACCAGACTATCTGCAAACACCATATATTTT,.,TRBV20-1,TRBJ1-3,.
CASSGTEPHPQHF,TGTGCCAGCAGCGGGACGGAGCCTCACCCCCAGCATTTT,.,TRBV6-4,TRBJ1-5,.
CASSASGAVNEQFF,TGCGCCAGCAGTGCTAGCGGGGCGGTCAATGAGCAGTTCTTC,TRBD2,TRBV10-1,TRBJ2-1,.
CSVARDRAVETQYF,TGCAGCGTCGCACGGGACAGGGCTGTAGAGACCCAGTACTTC,TRBD1,TRBV29-1,TRBJ2-5,.
CASSVGLAGGLETQYF,TGTGCCAGCAGCGTCGGACTAGCGGGAGGGTTGGAGACCCAGTACTTC,TRBD2,TRBV7-2,TRBJ2-5,once